This T cell receptor (beta chain) was obtained from a study of identical twins. TCRdb passed the 5' RACE reads through MiXCR, listing each CDR3 protein once. Of 750,000 to 950,000 distinct CDR3 sequences in the sample, 9% to 15% are singletons; the top ten hold around 1.5%. This sample was also put to use in a study of yellow fever vaccine responses in identical twins.

The specimen was PBMCs. The origin of this receptor is a woman between 18 and 30 years old in good health.

In DNA form, the CDR3 reads TGTGCCAGCAGCCCGGGGGAGGCTGAAGCTTTCTTT. Its protein is CASSPGEAEAFF. The rearrangement uses TRBV9 and TRBJ1-1; tentative D call: TRBD1 (5 bases). Germline V gives CDR1 SGDLS, CDR2 YYNGEE. The CDR3 contains 12 residues. V was cut by 4 bases and J by 6 bases, with 10 bases left in between.